This entry features one TCR beta chain sequence. The template was RNA from unsorted bulk tissue. This non-tumor lung sample came from over 3 cm beyond the tumor edge. Trimming took off 0 bases at V and 3 bases at J, with 11 bases between the two ends. The germline gives CDR1 MNHEY, CDR2 SVGEGT. The length of the CDR3 is 16 residues. This entry is derived from a study of tumor and adjacent non-tumor tissue in lung cancer. A modified ARM-PCR protocol with three rounds of nested PCR amplified TCRbeta. TCRdb itself ran the multiplex PCR reads through MiXCR, one entry per CDR3 protein. The data show about 77,000 distinct CDR3 sequences, less than 85% seen once.

The sequenced sample consisted of distant non-tumor lung tissue. This TCR derives from a man aged 70-80 years with non-small cell lung cancer. This chain joins TRBV6-2 or TRBV6-3 and TRBJ2-2, with unresolved D. The CDR3 DNA follows: TGTGCCAGCAGTTACTCAGACGGCCGAGACACCGGGGAGCTGTTTTTT. Translating it yields CASSYSDGRDTGELFF.